Listed below are T cell receptor beta chains from one sample, sequenced in a study of T cell repertoires in cytomegalovirus infection. TCRdb processed the reads anew with MiXCR; each CDR3 protein has one entry. The sample shows approximately 910,000 distinct CDR3 sequences, roughly 30% of them seen only once. Their antigens remain unidentified. The sequencing used cultured CD8+ T cells from PBMCs, collected from culture after CMV antigen stimulation. The receptors here all came from a human donor in good health (CMV status not recorded). Some clones in this sample may be carry-over from other donors' samples. Both conserved end residues are part of each CDR3. A D gene is named only where the DNA matches it firmly. The size of a clone is reported for some rows only, either as once, few or many, or as a class for expanded clones.

clone_size	cdr3_length	d_call	j_call	v_call	cdr3_aa	cdr3_nt
-	13	-	TRBJ1-1	TRBV19	CASSILLVTEAFF	TGTGCCAGTAGTATCCTTCTCGTCACTGAAGCTTTCTTT
few	15	-	TRBJ1-4	TRBV12-5	CASGPGLNRHEKLFF	TGTGCTAGTGGTCCAGGACTCAACCGCCACGAAAAACTGTTTTTT
-	13	-	TRBJ1-1	TRBV24-1	CATSDLWSGEAFF	TGTGCCACCAGTGATTTATGGAGCGGGGAAGCTTTCTTT
-	14	-	TRBJ1-1	TRBV6-5	CASSYYPANTEAFF	TGTGCCAGCAGTTATTACCCTGCGAACACTGAAGCTTTCTTT
many	15	TRBD2	TRBJ2-1	TRBV7-2	CASSPRLAEDNEQFF	TGTGCCAGCAGCCCGAGACTAGCGGAAGACAATGAGCAGTTCTTC
-	14	-	TRBJ2-5	TRBV7-6	CASSQVLTQETQYF	TGTGCCAGCAGCCAAGTACTAACACAAGAGACCCAGTACTTC
many	14	-	TRBJ1-1	TRBV5-1	CASSSDGRNTEAFF	TGCGCCAGCAGCTCTGACGGTCGGAACACTGAAGCTTTCTTT
few	15	-	TRBJ1-1	TRBV12-5	CASGFMTAMNTEAFF	TGTGCTAGTGGCTTCATGACAGCTATGAACACTGAAGCTTTCTTT
-	14	-	TRBJ2-7	TRBV7-2	CASSLTPSGYEQYF	TGTGCCAGCAGCTTAACCCCCTCGGGCTACGAGCAGTACTTC
many	16	-	TRBJ1-1	TRBV7-8	CASSLGEGLWNTEAFF	TGTGCCAGCAGCTTAGGGGAGGGGTTATGGAACACTGAAGCTTTCTTT
many	21	TRBD2	TRBJ2-1	TRBV4-1	CASSQAIPSGGRIFSYNEQFF	TGCGCCAGCAGCCAAGCTATACCTAGCGGGGGCCGAATCTTCTCCTACAATGAGCAGTTCTTC
few	12	-	TRBJ1-1	TRBV12-3/TRBV12-4	CASSFLGLEAFF	TGTGCCAGCAGTTTCTTAGGACTTGAAGCTTTCTTT
few	14	-	TRBJ2-1	TRBV27	CASSRARDYNEQFF	TGTGCCAGCAGCCGTGCCAGGGACTACAATGAGCAGTTCTTC
-	13	-	TRBJ1-1	TRBV3-1	CASSPEGSTEAFF	TGTGCCAGCAGCCCGGAAGGGAGCACTGAAGCTTTCTTT
-	14	-	TRBJ1-1	TRBV7-9	CASSLGREQNEAFF	TGTGCCAGCAGCTTAGGCAGGGAACAGAATGAAGCTTTCTTT
few	16	TRBD2	TRBJ2-1	TRBV6-1	CASSESPASGGAQQFF	TGTGCCAGCAGTGAAAGTCCGGCTAGCGGGGGGGCTCAGCAGTTCTTC
many	13	-	TRBJ2-7	TRBV7-6	CASSLEQPYEQYF	TGTGCCAGCAGCTTAGAACAGCCCTACGAGCAGTACTTC
few	14	-	TRBJ1-2	TRBV10-2	CASRGHLSNYGYTF	TGCGCCAGCAGGGGACACCTTTCTAACTATGGCTACACCTTC
-	22	-	TRBJ2-1	TRBV7-9	CASSVPNNPDSTPESSYNEQFF	TGTGCCAGCAGCGTTCCAAACAATCCGGACTCCACCCCCGAAAGCTCCTACAATGAGCAGTTCTTC
many	19	TRBD2	TRBJ2-4	TRBV7-8	CASSLRGLAGGIGKNIQYF	TGTGCCAGCAGCTTAAGGGGACTAGCGGGGGGGATCGGCAAAAACATTCAGTACTTC
-	17	TRBD2	TRBJ2-1	TRBV24-1	CATSDFIRGGRYNEQFF	TGTGCCACCAGTGATTTCATTCGGGGGGGCCGCTACAATGAGCAGTTCTTC
few	15	TRBD1	TRBJ2-2	TRBV10-3	CAIAGTGRDTGELFF	TGTGCCATCGCAGGGACAGGGAGGGACACCGGGGAGCTGTTTTTT
few	15	TRBD1	TRBJ2-3	TRBV5-8	CASSLQGQTTDTQYF	TGTGCCAGCAGCTTGCAGGGACAGACCACAGATACGCAGTATTTT
-	16	-	TRBJ1-5	TRBV6-6	CASSGWETEGLGCQHF	TGTGCCAGCAGTGGCTGGGAGACAGAAGGTTTGGGCTGCCAGCATTTT
few	13	-	TRBJ2-1	TRBV6-2/TRBV6-3	CASSDTPIGEQFF	TGTGCCAGCAGTGATACCCCTATAGGTGAGCAGTTCTTC
few	12	-	TRBJ2-7	TRBV7-2	CATRNVYYEQYF	TGTGCCACCCGGAACGTCTACTACGAGCAGTACTTC
few	14	TRBD1	TRBJ1-6	TRBV25-1	CASSGGQNNSPLHF	TGTGCCAGCAGTGGGGGACAGAATAATTCACCCCTCCACTTT
-	15	-	TRBJ1-2	TRBV27	CASSPRTPGVYGYTF	TGTGCCAGCAGCCCTAGGACCCCAGGGGTTTATGGCTACACCTTC
few	19	TRBD1	TRBJ1-1	TRBV3-1	CASSLHLRHTGTGNTEAFF	TGTGCCAGCAGCCTTCACCTGAGGCACACCGGGACAGGGAACACTGAAGCTTTCTTT
-	18	TRBD1	TRBJ2-6	TRBV7-2	CASSPDRVALSGANVLTF	TGTGCCAGCAGCCCGGACAGGGTGGCCCTCTCTGGGGCCAACGTCCTGACTTTC
-	14	-	TRBJ1-5	TRBV15	CATGVGRGTVAQHF	TGTGCCACCGGAGTTGGACGGGGTACGGTGGCCCAGCATTTT
-	12	-	TRBJ2-1	TRBV9	CASSVGGDEQFF	TGTGCCAGCAGCGTAGGTGGCGATGAGCAGTTCTTC
few	14	TRBD2	TRBJ2-7	TRBV6-2/TRBV6-3	CASSWSGGRYEQYF	TGTGCCAGCAGTTGGAGCGGGGGACGCTACGAGCAGTACTTC
-	13	-	TRBJ2-1	TRBV5-6	CATRQLEGYEQFF	TGTGCCACCCGTCAACTAGAGGGGTATGAGCAGTTCTTC
few	18	-	TRBJ2-2	TRBV24-1	CATSDPHTDTINAGELFF	TGTGCCACCAGTGATCCACATACGGACACTATCAACGCCGGGGAGCTGTTTTTT
-	14	-	TRBJ2-2	TRBV6-4	CASSDGGDTGELFF	TGTGCCAGCAGTGACGGTGGGGACACCGGGGAGCTGTTTTTT
-	13	-	TRBJ1-2	TRBV7-9	CASSPVANYGYTF	TGTGCCAGCAGCCCGGTTGCTAACTATGGCTACACCTTC
few	14	-	TRBJ1-2	TRBV27	CASSLSSGGHGYTF	TGTGCCAGCAGTTTATCGTCGGGGGGACATGGCTACACCTTC
few	21	TRBD2	TRBJ2-1	TRBV9	CASSSQGQGRLAGISYNEQFF	TGTGCCAGCAGCTCACAAGGACAGGGGAGACTAGCGGGGATATCCTACAATGAGCAGTTCTTC
few	17	TRBD2	TRBJ2-1	TRBV6-5	CASRTGTSFSAYNEQFF	TGTGCCAGCCGTACCGGGACTAGCTTCTCCGCCTACAATGAGCAGTTCTTC
-	14	TRBD2	TRBJ2-3	TRBV20-1	CSARTSGVGDTQYF	TGCAGTGCTAGAACTAGCGGGGTTGGAGATACGCAGTATTTT
few	15	-	TRBJ1-4	TRBV2	CASSAPLRAGEKLFF	TGTGCCAGCAGTGCGCCACTCCGGGCAGGAGAAAAACTGTTTTTT
few	16	TRBD1	TRBJ2-7	TRBV7-6	CASSLDFGQGSYEQYF	TGTGCCAGCAGCTTAGACTTTGGACAGGGCTCCTACGAGCAGTACTTC
few	15	-	TRBJ1-2	TRBV4-1	CASSHGGREMEGYTF	TGCGCCAGCAGTCACGGGGGTCGGGAGATGGAGGGCTACACCTTC
-	15	TRBD1	TRBJ2-2	TRBV2	CASTRGTDRPGELFF	TGTGCCAGCACCCGAGGGACAGACCGTCCCGGGGAGCTGTTTTTT
-	18	-	TRBJ2-5	TRBV18	CASSHSYAGTADQETQYF	TGTGCCAGCTCGCATTCATACGCTGGGACCGCCGATCAAGAGACCCAGTACTTC
-	13	-	TRBJ1-5	TRBV15	CATSSRGHQPQHF	TGTGCCACCAGCAGCCGGGGACATCAGCCCCAGCATTTT
-	12	-	TRBJ1-1	TRBV6-2/TRBV6-3	CASGGSDTEAFF	TGTGCCAGCGGGGGTTCGGACACTGAAGCTTTCTTT
few	13	-	TRBJ1-1	TRBV28	CASNPTGNTEAFF	TGTGCCAGCAATCCCACGGGGAACACTGAAGCTTTCTTT
-	17	-	TRBJ2-1	TRBV12-3/TRBV12-4	CASSLGLVAGQYNEQFF	TGTGCCAGCAGTTTGGGGCTCGTAGCAGGGCAGTACAATGAGCAGTTCTTC
many	15	TRBD2	TRBJ2-1	TRBV7-6	CASSPGTSGGNEQFF	TGTGCCAGCAGCCCCGGGACTAGCGGGGGTAATGAGCAGTTCTTC
-	14	-	TRBJ2-7	TRBV7-9	CASSLDRSTYGQYF	TGTGCCAGCAGCTTAGACAGGAGCACTTACGGGCAGTACTTC
-	13	-	TRBJ1-4	TRBV28	CASSSFGRVKLFF	TGTGCCAGCAGCTCCTTCGGACGGGTAAAACTGTTTTTT